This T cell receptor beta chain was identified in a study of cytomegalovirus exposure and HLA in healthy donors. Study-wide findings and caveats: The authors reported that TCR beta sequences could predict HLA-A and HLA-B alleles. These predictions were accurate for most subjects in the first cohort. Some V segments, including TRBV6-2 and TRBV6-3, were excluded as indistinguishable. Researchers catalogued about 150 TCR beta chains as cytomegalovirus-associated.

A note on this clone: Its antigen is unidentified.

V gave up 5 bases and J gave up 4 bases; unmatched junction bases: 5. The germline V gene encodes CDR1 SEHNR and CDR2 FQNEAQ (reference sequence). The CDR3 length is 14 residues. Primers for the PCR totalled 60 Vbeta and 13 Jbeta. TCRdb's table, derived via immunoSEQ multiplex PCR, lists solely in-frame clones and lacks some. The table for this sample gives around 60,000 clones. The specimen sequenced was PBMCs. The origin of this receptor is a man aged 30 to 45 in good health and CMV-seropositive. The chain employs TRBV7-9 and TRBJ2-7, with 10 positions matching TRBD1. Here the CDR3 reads CASSRRDRGYEQYF. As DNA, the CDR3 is TGTGCCAGCAGCCGCCGGGACAGGGGATACGAGCAGTACTTC.